This is a list of T cell receptor beta chains from one sample in a study of blood T cell repertoires in COVID-19. Sequencing used immunoSEQ multiplex PCR; TCRdb keeps in-frame clones, though not all of them. The sample holds about 100,000 clones, roughly two thirds seen once. Sequencing was carried out using peripheral blood. These receptors were collected from a man older than 75 with acute or convalescent COVID-19. The CDR3 runs from the conserved cysteine through the conserved F or W. A D gene is named only where the DNA matches it firmly. Expanded clones are given a class, and other clones once, few, many or no size at all.

D	length	V	size	J	CDR3	DNA
.	14	TRBV7-2	.	TRBJ1-4	CASSLGTGMGKLFF	TGTGCCAGCAGCTTAGGGACCGGGATGGGAAAACTGTTTTTT
TRBD2	15	TRBV9	many	TRBJ2-5	CASNPSRTRYQTQYF	TGTGCCAGCAACCCCTCTAGGACTAGATATCAGACCCAGTACTTC
.	15	TRBV4-3	.	TRBJ2-7	CASSQEWTVSYEQYF	TGCGCCAGCAGCCAAGAATGGACAGTCTCCTACGAGCAGTACTTC
.	14	TRBV27	.	TRBJ2-5	CASSISQFGETQYF	TGTGCCAGCAGTATCTCCCAGTTTGGAGAGACCCAGTACTTC
TRBD1	15	TRBV9	once	TRBJ2-7	CASSAVGQGVYEQYF	TGTGCCAGCAGCGCAGTGGGACAGGGGGTTTACGAGCAGTACTTC
.	14	TRBV19	.	TRBJ1-5	CASSIVGTRGPQHF	TGTGCCAGTAGTATAGTGGGGACCAGGGGGCCCCAGCATTTT
.	13	TRBV7-2	.	TRBJ1-5	CASSQWTDQPQHF	TGTGCCAGCAGCCAGTGGACAGATCAGCCCCAGCATTTT
.	13	TRBV2	.	TRBJ1-2	CASRNGGDYGYTF	TGTGCCAGCAGGAACGGCGGGGACTATGGCTACACCTTC
.	16	TRBV21-1	medium-sized	TRBJ1-3	CASSTKTGSSGNTIYF	TGTGCCAGCAGCACCAAGACGGGGAGCTCTGGAAACACCATATATTTT
.	14	TRBV7-8	few	TRBJ2-5	CASSLGLQGQTQYF	TGTGCCAGCAGCTTAGGATTACAGGGTCAGACCCAGTACTTC
.	12	TRBV2	.	TRBJ2-5	CASTGDGETQYF	TGTGCCAGCACAGGGGATGGAGAGACCCAGTACTTC
.	14	TRBV5-6	.	TRBJ2-3	CASSPRRGGDTQYF	TGTGCCAGCAGCCCCAGGAGGGGGGGAGATACGCAGTATTTT
TRBD1	14	TRBV6-5	few	TRBJ2-7	CASRPGTGNLEQYF	TGTGCCAGCAGGCCCGGGACAGGGAACTTAGAGCAGTACTTC
.	17	TRBV4-1	.	TRBJ2-1	CASSQRRVTGSGNEQFF	TGCGCCAGCAGCCAACGAAGGGTAACCGGGAGCGGCAATGAGCAGTTCTTC
TRBD1	14	TRBV5-1	.	TRBJ1-6	CASSKTGGNSPLHF	TGCGCCAGCAGCAAGACAGGGGGTAATTCACCCCTCCACTTT
.	14	TRBV18	.	TRBJ2-5	CASSPGLGGETQYF	TGTGCCAGCTCACCGGGCCTCGGCGGGGAGACCCAGTACTTC
.	15	TRBV28	.	TRBJ1-4	CASSSSPELHEKLFF	TGTGCCAGCAGTTCCTCGCCGGAGTTGCATGAAAAACTGTTTTTT
.	14	TRBV5-6	once	TRBJ1-4	CASQVRFGSEKLFF	TGTGCCAGCCAAGTGCGGTTCGGGAGTGAAAAACTGTTTTTT
.	14	TRBV24-1	once	TRBJ2-1	CATSEQGQINEQFF	TGTGCCACCAGTGAGCAGGGGCAAATTAATGAGCAGTTCTTC
.	15	TRBV5-1	.	TRBJ2-1	CASSLQGVGYNEQFF	TGCGCCAGCAGCTTGCAAGGAGTGGGCTACAATGAGCAGTTCTTC
TRBD2	16	TRBV11-1	.	TRBJ2-4	CASSVRGRGAKNIQYF	TGTGCCAGCAGCGTTCGGGGGAGGGGAGCCAAAAACATTCAGTACTTC
.	15	TRBV18	.	TRBJ1-3	CASSPRGGSGNTIYF	TGTGCCAGCTCACCAAGGGGCGGTTCCGGAAACACCATATATTTT
TRBD2	17	TRBV5-4	.	TRBJ2-2	CASSLAGIGRVTGELFF	TGTGCCAGCAGCTTGGCCGGAATAGGGAGGGTGACCGGGGAGCTGTTTTTT
TRBD2	12	TRBV12-3/TRBV12-4	.	TRBJ2-3	CASRNSGSPLYF	TGTGCCAGCAGGAACAGCGGGAGCCCACTGTATTTT
.	15	TRBV28	.	TRBJ1-6	CASSLGGIYNSPLHF	TGTGCCAGCAGTCTGGGGGGGATCTATAATTCACCCCTCCACTTT
.	13	TRBV2	.	TRBJ2-1	CASSVESYNEQFF	TGTGCCAGCAGTGTAGAAAGTTACAATGAGCAGTTCTTC
.	14	TRBV25-1	.	TRBJ1-1	CASSDHPKNTEAFF	TGTGCCAGCAGTGACCATCCTAAGAACACTGAAGCTTTCTTT
.	15	TRBV20-1	.	TRBJ1-1	CSASRGGQMNTEAFF	TGCAGTGCTAGTCGGGGTGGGCAAATGAACACTGAAGCTTTCTTT